Following are 31 T cell receptor beta chains from one sample sequenced in a study of T cell responses to AZD1222 COVID-19 vaccine. Clones were sequenced by immunoSEQ multiplex PCR, and TCRdb holds only the in-frame ones, with some missing. This table has approximately 140,000 clones, roughly 92% appearing once. Sequenced material: peripheral blood, taken 28 days after the second AZD1222 dose. The receptor set was obtained from an adult who received the AZD1222 COVID-19 vaccine.

The gene calls are TRBV2 and TRBJ1-2; D unresolved. From germline, CDR1 is SNHLY and CDR2 FYNNEI. Trimming took 8 bases from V and 3 from J, leaving 13 bases between them. The CDR3 has 13 amino acids. CDR3 residues: CASAVREDYGYTF. The DNA for the CDR3 is TGTGCCAGCGCAGTGAGGGAGGACTATGGCTACACCTTC.

This sequence joins TRBV15 and TRBJ2-1, with 11 bases aligning to TRBD2. Germline V gene sequence: CDR1 LNHNV, CDR2 YYDKDF (reference sequence). Trimming removed 0 bases from V and 2 bases from J; junction bases left unmatched: 6. The CDR3 has 18 residues. The CDR3, as DNA: TGTGCCACCAGCAGAGACCGTTTAGCGGGGGGGGCCTACAATGAGCAGTTCTTC. Protein product: CATSRDRLAGGAYNEQFF.

J is TRBJ2-3 and V is TRBV6-2 or TRBV6-3, with TRBD1 matching over 7 bases. Losses at the gene ends were 4 bases for V and 2 bases for J; bases not matched to a gene: 6. CDR1 and CDR2 from the germline V gene are MNHEY and SVGEGT. This CDR3 has 15 residues. CDR3 sequence reads: CASSFHRGDTDTQYF. In DNA form, the CDR3 reads TGTGCCAGCAGTTTTCACAGGGGTGACACAGATACGCAGTATTTT.

The DNA for the CDR3 is TGTGCCAGCAGCTCCTCGACAGGGATTACTGAAGCTTTCTTT. It codes for CASSSSTGITEAFF. V usage is TRBV9 and J usage is TRBJ1-1, with 7 bases identical to TRBD1. Germline lookup yields CDR1 SGDLS and CDR2 YYNGEE. CDR3 size: 14 residues. V trimming: 4 bases; J trimming: 5 bases; junction bases outside the gene matches: 8. Complete variable domain (other parts from reference TRBV9 and TRBJ1-1): DSGVTQTPKHLITATGQRVTLRCSPRSGDLSVYWYQQSLDQGLQFLIQYYNGEERAKGNILERFSAQQFPDLHSELNLSSLELGDSALYFCASSSSTGITEAFFGQGTRLTVV.

The rearrangement uses TRBV14 and TRBJ2-1; D is unclear. The CDR3 has 14 residues. The V gene lost 6 bases and the J gene lost 2 bases, with 11 bases spanning the gap. The germline V gene has CDR1 SGHDN and CDR2 FVKESK. Here the CDR3 reads CASSKTSPYNEQFF. CDR3 bases: TGTGCCAGCAGTAAAACTTCTCCCTACAATGAGCAGTTCTTC.

The chain is built from TRBV7-2 and TRBJ2-1; 8 bases are a match to TRBD2. The CDR3 has 15 residues. Germline-derived CDR1 and CDR2 are SGHTA and FQGNSA. V gave up 5 bases and J gave up 3 bases; unmatched junction bases: 6. CDR3 nucleotide sequence: TGTGCCAGCAGCCAGGTAGCGGGAAGCTACAATGAGCAGTTCTTC. Translated: CASSQVAGSYNEQFF.

The J gene is TRBJ2-1, the V gene TRBV3-1 (or the pseudogene TRBV3-2); D not certain. The CDR3 runs 13 residues. Trimming pared 4 bases from V and 7 bases from J, leaving 11 bases between. CDR1 and CDR2 from the germline V gene are LGHDT and YNNKEL (reference sequence). CDR3 region: CASSLMTGNEQFF. The CDR3 DNA is TGTGCCAGCAGCCTGATGACCGGGAATGAGCAGTTCTTC.

This clone was detected a few times. J is TRBJ1-1 and V is TRBV29-1; D is ambiguous. Trimming removed 4 bases from V and 0 bases from J, with 18 bases in between. The CDR3 is 16 amino acids. Germline assignment: CDR1 SQVTM and CDR2 ANQGSEA. The CDR3 nucleotides are TGCAGCGTTGGATCAGCCGGTAATATTATGAACACTGAAGCTTTCTTT. Translating it yields CSVGSAGNIMNTEAFF. Full variable domain (missing parts from reference TRBV29-1 and TRBJ1-1): SAVISQKPSRDICQRGTSLTIQCQVDSQVTMMFWYRQQPGQSLTLIATANQGSEATYESGFVIDKFPISRPNLTFSTLTVSNMSPEDSSIYLCSVGSAGNIMNTEAFFGQGTRLTVV.

V and J are TRBV18 and TRBJ2-2, with D uncertain. The CDR3 has 16 residues. V was shortened by 0 bases and J by 4 bases, with 12 bases between the two germline ends. In germline, CDR1 is KGHSH, CDR2 LQKENI. DNA for the CDR3: TGTGCCAGCTCACCACCGGGGAAGAAAGTCACCGGGGAGCTGTTTTTT. Amino acid sequence: CASSPPGKKVTGELFF.

J is TRBJ2-3 and V is TRBV4-1; perhaps TRBD2 as D (5 bases). The V gene's germline CDR1 is MGHRA and CDR2 YSYEKL. The CDR3 length is 14 residues. V lost 1 base and J 5 bases, leaving 10 bases between the germline ends. CDR3 nucleotides: TGCGCCAGCAGCCAAGCCGAGGGCAGAGATACGCAGTATTTT. This codes for CASSQAEGRDTQYF.

The chain has TRBV5-6 and TRBJ1-2; a possible D gene is TRBD1 (6 bases). Germline-derived CDR1 and CDR2 are SGHDT and YYEEEE. Deletions cut 3 bases from V and 5 bases from J, with 17 bases between. The CDR3 runs to 15 residues. The CDR3 DNA is TGTGCCAGCAGCTCCCGAGGGGGGATTGGGTATGGCTACACCTTC. The encoded protein is CASSSRGGIGYGYTF. The variable domain in full, with the rest retrieved from reference TRBV5-6 and TRBJ1-2, is DAGVTQSPTHLIKTRGQQVTLRCSPKSGHDTVSWYQQALGQGPQFIFQYYEEEERQRGNFPDRFSGHQFPNYSSELNVNALLLGDSALYLCASSSRGGIGYGYTFGSGTRLTVV.

V and J are TRBV25-1 and TRBJ1-2; 7 bases fit TRBD1. The CDR3 loop spans 14 amino acids. Germline loops: CDR1 MGHDK, CDR2 SYGVNS. V was pared by 4 bases and J by 4 bases, with 6 bases of the junction left unmatched. The CDR3: CASSADRSFYGYTF. As DNA, the CDR3 is TGTGCCAGCAGTGCGGACAGGTCTTTCTATGGCTACACCTTC.

The chain links TRBV4-1 to TRBJ1-1, with a possible D match to TRBD1 (6 bases). There are 18 residues in the CDR3. The V gene lost 3 bases and the J gene lost 1 base, with 21 bases spanning the gap. Per the germline V gene, CDR1 is MGHRA and CDR2 is YSYEKL. In nucleotides, the CDR3 is TGCGCCAGCAGCCACCTAGTACCGAATGGACAGTCGAACACTGAAGCTTTCTTT. Its translation is CASSHLVPNGQSNTEAFF.

This chain joins TRBV11-2 and TRBJ2-1; 7 bases agree with TRBD1. Germline V gives CDR1 SGHAT, CDR2 FQNNGV. There are 12 residues in the CDR3. The V and J ends lost 3 bases and 8 bases, in that order; junction bases with no gene match: 1. CDR3 DNA sequence: TGTGCCAGCAGCTTGACAGGGTATGAGCAGTTCTTC. It encodes CASSLTGYEQFF.

V gene TRBV9 combines with J gene TRBJ2-2, with no clear D. Germline V gives CDR1 SGDLS, CDR2 YYNGEE. There are 14 residues in the CDR3. V lost 4 bases, J lost 1 base, and 8 bases lay in between. The CDR3 sequence: CASSPRQNTGELFF. For the CDR3, the DNA is TGTGCCAGCAGCCCCCGACAGAACACCGGGGAGCTGTTTTTT. Supplemented by reference TRBV9 and TRBJ2-2, the full variable domain reads DSGVTQTPKHLITATGQRVTLRCSPRSGDLSVYWYQQSLDQGLQFLIQYYNGEERAKGNILERFSAQQFPDLHSELNLSSLELGDSALYFCASSPRQNTGELFFGEGSRLTVL.

This sequence joins TRBV9 and TRBJ1-2; possible D gene TRBD1, 5 bases. The CDR3 extends over 14 amino acids. Looked up from germline, CDR1 is SGDLS and CDR2 is YYNGEE. The V end lost 0 bases, the J end lost 2 bases, and 8 bases lay between the germline ends. This CDR3 is CASSVVGENYGYTF. The CDR3 DNA reads as TGTGCCAGCAGCGTAGTGGGGGAGAACTATGGCTACACCTTC.

The genes are TRBV5-8 and TRBJ1-6; no clear D. Germline V CDR1 and CDR2: SGHTS, YDEGEE. With 1 base removed from V and 9 bases from J, the gap between germline ends came to 8 bases. The CDR3 is 13 amino acids. CDR3 sequence (DNA): TGTGCCAGCAGCTTGTCAGGCAGTTCACCCCTCCACTTT. This encodes CASSLSGSSPLHF.

This clone appeared a single time. The chain combines TRBV5-1 with TRBJ1-2, with D hard to call. The CDR3 is 12 amino acids. CDR1 and CDR2 from the germline V gene are SGHRS and YFSETQ. The V end lost 4 bases, the J end lost 4 bases, and 8 bases lay between the germline ends. CDR3: CASSQEAYGYTF. Here the CDR3 DNA reads TGCGCCAGCAGCCAGGAGGCCTATGGCTACACCTTC.

The chain couples TRBV3-1 (or the pseudogene TRBV3-2) to TRBJ1-1; no reliable D call. CDR1 and CDR2 (germline): LGHDT, YNNKEL (reference sequence). With 0 bases removed from V and 1 base from J, the gap between germline ends came to 15 bases. The CDR3 is 17 amino acids. The CDR3 region has the DNA TGTGCCAGCAGCCAAGAATCCAATCCTAAGGCGAACACTGAAGCTTTCTTT. Residues: CASSQESNPKANTEAFF.

The chain joins TRBV10-1 to TRBJ2-3, with TRBD1 matching 9 bases. This CDR3 region has 15 residues. V was clipped by 6 bases and J by 3 bases; unmatched bases: 7. Per the germline V gene, CDR1 is WNHNN and CDR2 is SYGVQD (reference sequence). CDR3 amino acids: CASRPGQGMTDTQYF. The CDR3 DNA reads as TGCGCCAGCAGACCCGGACAGGGGATGACAGATACGCAGTATTTT.

The V call is TRBV5-6, the J call TRBJ2-1; 12 positions match TRBD2. The CDR3 has 14 amino acids. J gave up 9 bases and V 7 bases, and 8 bases lay outside the gene matches. CDR1 and CDR2 from the germline V gene are SGHDT and YYEEEE. The CDR3 DNA follows: TGTGCCAGCTCCAATCCTAGCGGGGGGGTTGAGCAGTTCTTC. Protein sequence: CASSNPSGGVEQFF.

The rearrangement links TRBV4-3 to TRBJ1-4; D unresolved. V lost 1 base and J lost 4, with 13 bases in between. Germline V lookup: CDR1 LGHNA, CDR2 YSLEER. The CDR3 has 16 residues. Here the CDR3 reads CASSQGAGTGNEKLFF. DNA of the CDR3: TGCGCCAGCAGCCAAGGCGCGGGAACGGGTAATGAAAAACTGTTTTTT.

The chain joins TRBV3-1 (or the pseudogene TRBV3-2) to TRBJ1-1; possible D gene TRBD1, 5 bases. V was clipped by 0 bases and J by 8 bases, with 13 bases between them. The CDR3 consists of 14 residues. The germline CDR1 and CDR2 sequences are LGHDT and YNNKEL (reference sequence). The CDR3 nucleotides read TGTGCCAGCAGCCAAGATGGATGGGGCCAGGAAGCTTTCTTT. It translates to CASSQDGWGQEAFF.

The chain carries TRBV4-2 and TRBJ2-3; no firm D call. V lost 5 bases and J lost 4, with 19 bases in between. The CDR3 runs 16 residues. Germline V CDR1 and CDR2: LGHNA, YNFKEQ. The CDR3 region is CASSFPSEGLPDTQYF. Here the CDR3 DNA reads TGTGCCAGCAGCTTCCCATCGGAAGGCCTCCCAGATACGCAGTATTTT.

The genes are TRBV3-1 (or the pseudogene TRBV3-2) and TRBJ1-1; 9 positions agree with TRBD1. CDR3 length equals 15 residues. The germline V gene has CDR1 LGHDT and CDR2 YNNKEL (reference sequence). Trimming at V came to 4 bases and at J to 1 base, leaving 4 bases not matched to a gene. In DNA form, the CDR3 reads TGTGCCAGCAGCCGCCCGGGACAGGGGAACACTGAAGCTTTCTTT. It encodes CASSRPGQGNTEAFF.

This clone was seen a single time. CDR3 in DNA: TGTGCCACCAGTGATGCTCAGGGTTTCTATGGCTACACCTTC. It yields the protein CATSDAQGFYGYTF. The J gene is TRBJ1-2, the V gene TRBV24-1; D might be TRBD1 (5 bases). This CDR3 has 14 residues. The germline V and J ends were trimmed by 3 bases and 4 bases, with 11 bases remaining between them. CDR1 and CDR2 from the germline V gene are KGHDR and SFDVKD.

The V gene is TRBV30, the J gene TRBJ1-1; D may be TRBD1 (5 bases). Germline CDR1 GTSNPN, CDR2 SVGIG (reference sequence). V was trimmed by 0 bases and J by 4 bases, leaving 6 bases between them. This CDR3 is 12 amino acids long. The DNA of the CDR3 is TGTGCCTGGAGTGTTGGGGGCACTGAAGCTTTCTTT. Amino acids: CAWSVGGTEAFF.

The chain has TRBV27 and TRBJ2-1, with D hard to call. Germline V gene data show CDR1 as MNHEY and CDR2 as SMNVEV (reference sequence). Deletions cut 2 bases from V and 2 bases from J, with 10 bases between. The CDR3 is 15 amino acids. The CDR3 is CASSLGSSPYNEQFF. The CDR3 DNA sequence: TGTGCCAGCAGTTTAGGAAGTTCACCCTACAATGAGCAGTTCTTC.

The V gene is TRBV19, the J gene TRBJ2-3; D uncertain. Germline CDR1 reads LNHDA; CDR2 reads SQIVND (reference sequence). V was shortened by 7 bases and J by 6 bases, with 20 bases between the two germline ends. There are 15 residues in the CDR3. CDR3 loop: CASMGRNIISDTQYF. Here the CDR3 DNA reads TGTGCCAGTATGGGTAGGAATATTATCTCGGATACGCAGTATTTT. Based on the CDR3 plus reference TRBV19 and TRBJ2-3, the full variable domain is DGGITQSPKYLFRKEGQNVTLSCEQNLNHDAMYWYRQDPGQGLRLIYYSQIVNDFQKGDIAEGYSVSREKKESFPLTVTSAQKNPTAFYLCASMGRNIISDTQYFGPGTRLTVL.

The J gene is TRBJ1-1, the V gene TRBV24-1, with D possibly matching TRBD1 (6 bases). CDR3 length: 12 amino acids. In germline, CDR1 is KGHDR, CDR2 SFDVKD. Trimming shortened V by 3 bases and J by 9 bases, and 10 bases separated the two germline ends. CDR3 sequence (DNA): TGTGCCACCAGTGATGGGGGGGCGCAAGCTTTCTTT. Translation: CATSDGGAQAFF.

The chain carries TRBV5-4 and TRBJ2-1; TRBD2 aligns across 7 bases. The J segment lost 2 bases and the V segment lost 5 bases, leaving 13 bases of the junction unmatched. In germline, CDR1 is SGHNT, CDR2 YYREEE (reference sequence). This CDR3 has 17 amino acids. CDR3 sequence reads: CASRLNSGSETYNEQFF. As DNA, the CDR3 is TGTGCCAGCAGGCTTAATAGCGGGTCTGAGACCTACAATGAGCAGTTCTTC. Supplemented by reference TRBV5-4 and TRBJ2-1, the full variable domain reads ETGVTQSPTHLIKTRGQQVTLRCSSQSGHNTVSWYQQALGQGPQFIFQYYREEENGRGNFPPRFSGLQFPNYSSELNVNALELDDSALYLCASRLNSGSETYNEQFFGPGTRLTVL.